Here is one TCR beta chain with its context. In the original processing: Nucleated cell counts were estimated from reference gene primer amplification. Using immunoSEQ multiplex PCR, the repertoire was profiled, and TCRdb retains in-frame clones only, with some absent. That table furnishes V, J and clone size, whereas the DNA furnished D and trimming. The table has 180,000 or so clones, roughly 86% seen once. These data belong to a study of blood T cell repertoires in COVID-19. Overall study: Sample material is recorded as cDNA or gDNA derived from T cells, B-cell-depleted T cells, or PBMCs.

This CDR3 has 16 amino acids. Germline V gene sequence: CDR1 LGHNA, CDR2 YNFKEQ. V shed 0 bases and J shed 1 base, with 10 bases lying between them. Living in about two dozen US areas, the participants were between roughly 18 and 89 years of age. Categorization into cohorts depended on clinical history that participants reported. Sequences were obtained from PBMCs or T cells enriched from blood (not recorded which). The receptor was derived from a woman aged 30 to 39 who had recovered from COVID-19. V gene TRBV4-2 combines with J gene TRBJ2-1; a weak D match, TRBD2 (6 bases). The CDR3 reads CASSQEGGNSYNEQFF. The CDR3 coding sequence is TGTGCCAGCAGCCAAGAGGGGGGAAATTCCTACAATGAGCAGTTCTTC.